This T cell receptor beta chain was recorded in a study of technical replicates of blood from four donors. V lost 2 bases and J 0 bases, leaving 13 bases between the germline ends. The CDR3 is 16 amino acids. Germline values: CDR1 SGHRS, CDR2 YFSETQ. TCRdb's table, derived via immunoSEQ multiplex PCR, lists solely in-frame clones and lacks some. There are more than 90,000 clones in the sample; approximately 96% occur only once, and approximately 0.36% lies in the top ten. The receptor was derived from a human donor in good health. Material for sequencing was T cells isolated from PBMCs. The V and J genes are TRBV5-1 and TRBJ2-3, with D perhaps matching TRBD1 (6 bases). The CDR3 sequence: CASSFLGTSSTDTQYF. In DNA, the CDR3 is TGCGCCAGCAGCTTTTTGGGGACATCTAGCACAGATACGCAGTATTTT.